A selection of T cell receptor beta chains follows, all from one sample in a study of CD8+ T cells in alopecia areata. Only in-frame clones appear in the TCRdb table, and some are missing; sequencing was by immunoSEQ multiplex PCR. The sample lists 120,000 or so clones; roughly 58% were seen once. This specimen consisted of CD8+ T cells sorted from blood, obtained at week 4, from a patient treated with tofacitinib. The receptors come from a human donor with alopecia areata. Each CDR3 is given without its conserved first and last residue.

v_gene,CDR3aa
TRBV29-1,SVGGSQETQY
TRBV15,ATSLRDSPTDTQY
TRBV25-1,ASSLTGERATNEKLF
TRBV9,ASSPFSPDTQY
TRBV7-9,ASSLGTSGGTDTQY
TRBV29-1,SVDTGSSSYEQY
TRBV27,ASSASGGADTQY
TRBV2,ASRAGNTEAF
TRBV27,ASSFQAGGYNEQF
TRBV5-6,ASSLSLYSRGTEAF
TRBV29-1,SGGGVDTDTQY
TRBV27,ASSLQGINQPQH
TRBV29-1,SVAGGDGYT
TRBV6-6,ASSYDTGNTGELF
TRBV6-5,ASSYGGLAVQETQY
TRBV30,AWSSSGANEQF
TRBV7-9,ASSPPAAPYEQY
TRBV30,AWRLSAPYEQY
TRBV13,ASSSERGMGETQY
TRBV4-1,ASSHPGQIFLANEQF
TRBV29-1,SVRDSSYEQY
TRBV5-6,ASSPHRGWDQPQH
TRBV27,ASSHRGEGQETQY
TRBV30,AWSKGKAF